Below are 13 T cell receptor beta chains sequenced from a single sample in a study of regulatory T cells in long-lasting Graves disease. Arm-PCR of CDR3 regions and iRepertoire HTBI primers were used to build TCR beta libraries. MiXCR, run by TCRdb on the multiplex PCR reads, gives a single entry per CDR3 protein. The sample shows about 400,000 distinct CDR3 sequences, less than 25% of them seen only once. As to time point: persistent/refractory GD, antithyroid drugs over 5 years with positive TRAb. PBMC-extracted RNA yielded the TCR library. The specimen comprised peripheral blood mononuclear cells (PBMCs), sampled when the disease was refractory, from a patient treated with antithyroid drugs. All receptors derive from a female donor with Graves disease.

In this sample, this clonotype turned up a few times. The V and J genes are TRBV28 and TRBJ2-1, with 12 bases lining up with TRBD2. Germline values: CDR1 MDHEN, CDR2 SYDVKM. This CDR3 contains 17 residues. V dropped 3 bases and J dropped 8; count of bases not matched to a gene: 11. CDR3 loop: CASSFPIKTSGSDEQFF. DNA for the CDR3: TGTGCCAGCAGTTTCCCGATTAAGACTAGCGGGAGCGATGAGCAGTTCTTC.

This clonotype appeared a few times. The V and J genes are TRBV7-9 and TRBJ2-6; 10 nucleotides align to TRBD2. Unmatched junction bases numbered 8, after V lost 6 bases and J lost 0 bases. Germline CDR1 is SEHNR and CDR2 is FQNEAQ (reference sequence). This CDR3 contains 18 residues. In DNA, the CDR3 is TGTGCCAGCAGTCCGGCAGCGGGAGGGAGCTCTGGGGCCAACGTCCTGACTTTC. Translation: CASSPAAGGSSGANVLTF. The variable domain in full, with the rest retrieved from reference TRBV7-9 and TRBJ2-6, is DTGVSQNPRHKITKRGQNVTFRCDPISEHNRLYWYRQTLGQGPEFLTYFQNEAQLEKSRLLSDRFSAERPKGSFSTLEIQRTEQGDSAMYLCASSPAAGGSSGANVLTFGAGSRLTVL.

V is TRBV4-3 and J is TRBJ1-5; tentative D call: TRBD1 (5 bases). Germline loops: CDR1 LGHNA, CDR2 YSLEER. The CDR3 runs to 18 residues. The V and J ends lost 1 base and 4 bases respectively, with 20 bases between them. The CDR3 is CASSQGFAGRDCNQPQHF. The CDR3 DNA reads TGCGCCAGCAGCCAAGGGTTTGCAGGGAGAGATTGTAATCAGCCCCAGCATTTT.

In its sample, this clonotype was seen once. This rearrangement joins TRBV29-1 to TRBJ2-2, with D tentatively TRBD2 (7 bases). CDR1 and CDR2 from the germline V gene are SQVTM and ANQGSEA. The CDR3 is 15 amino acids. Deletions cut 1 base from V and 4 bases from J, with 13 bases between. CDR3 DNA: TGCAGCGTTGAAGCGGGGGGCGCGGGCACCGGGGAGCTGTTTTTT. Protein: CSVEAGGAGTGELFF.

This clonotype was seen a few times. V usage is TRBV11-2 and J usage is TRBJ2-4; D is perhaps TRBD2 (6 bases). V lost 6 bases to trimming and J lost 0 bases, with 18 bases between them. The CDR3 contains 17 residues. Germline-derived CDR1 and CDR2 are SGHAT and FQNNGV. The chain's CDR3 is CASRSPLAALAKNIQYF. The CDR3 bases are TGTGCCAGCAGATCCCCTTTAGCGGCACTAGCCAAAAACATTCAGTACTTC.

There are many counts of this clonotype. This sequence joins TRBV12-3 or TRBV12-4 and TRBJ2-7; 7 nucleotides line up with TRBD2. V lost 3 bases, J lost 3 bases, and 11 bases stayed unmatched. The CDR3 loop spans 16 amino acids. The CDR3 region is CASSFLPALAGYEQYF. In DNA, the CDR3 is TGTGCCAGCAGTTTTCTCCCTGCGTTAGCGGGCTACGAGCAGTACTTC.

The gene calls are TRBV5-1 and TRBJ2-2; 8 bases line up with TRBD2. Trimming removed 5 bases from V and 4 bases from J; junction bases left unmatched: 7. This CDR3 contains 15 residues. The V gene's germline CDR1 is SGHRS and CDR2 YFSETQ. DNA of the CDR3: TGCGCCAGCAGAATAGGGACTAGTCGCACCGGGGAGCTGTTTTTT. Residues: CASRIGTSRTGELFF.

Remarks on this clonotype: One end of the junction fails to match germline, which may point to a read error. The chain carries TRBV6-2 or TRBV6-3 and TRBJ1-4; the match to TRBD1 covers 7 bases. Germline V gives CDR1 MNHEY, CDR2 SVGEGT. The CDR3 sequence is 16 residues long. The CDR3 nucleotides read TGTGCCAGCAGTTACTGGGCAGGGGGACTTAATGAAAAACTGTCTTTT. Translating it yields CASSYWAGGLNEKLSF.

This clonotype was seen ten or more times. This CDR3 reads CASSYRPVGETQYF. The CDR3 DNA follows: TGTGCCAGCAGTTACAGGCCAGTGGGAGAGACCCAGTACTTC. The V call is TRBV6-5, the J call TRBJ2-5; no firm D call. The V gene lost 2 bases and the J gene lost 4 bases, with 11 bases spanning the gap. CDR1 and CDR2 (germline): MNHEY, SVGAGI. The CDR3 sequence is 14 residues long.

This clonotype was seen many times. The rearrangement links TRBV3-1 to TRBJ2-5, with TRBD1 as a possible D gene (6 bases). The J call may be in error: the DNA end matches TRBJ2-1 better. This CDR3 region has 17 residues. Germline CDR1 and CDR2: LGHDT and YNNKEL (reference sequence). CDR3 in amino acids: CASSPLRQVNGIMEQFF. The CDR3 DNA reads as TGTGCCAGCAGCCCGTTGAGACAGGTCAACGGTATAATGGAGCAGTTCTTC.

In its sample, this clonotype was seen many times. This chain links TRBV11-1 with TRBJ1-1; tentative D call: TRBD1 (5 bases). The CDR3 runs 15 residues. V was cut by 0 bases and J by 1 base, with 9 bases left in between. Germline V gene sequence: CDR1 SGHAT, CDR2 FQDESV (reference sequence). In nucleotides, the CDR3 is TGTGCCAGCAGCTTAGCATGGCAGGGGAACACTGAAGCTTTCTTT. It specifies CASSLAWQGNTEAFF. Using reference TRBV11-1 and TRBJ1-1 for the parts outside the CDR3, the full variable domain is EAEVAQSPRYKITEKSQAVAFWCDPISGHATLYWYRQILGQGPELLVQFQDESVVDDSQLPKDRFSAERLKGVDSTLKIQPAELGDSAMYLCASSLAWQGNTEAFFGQGTRLTVV.

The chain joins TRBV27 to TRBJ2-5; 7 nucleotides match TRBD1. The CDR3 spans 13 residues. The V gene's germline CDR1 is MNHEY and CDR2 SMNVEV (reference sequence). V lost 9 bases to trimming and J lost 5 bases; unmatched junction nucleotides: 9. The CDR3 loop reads CASSGGVGETQYF. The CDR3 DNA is TGTGCCAGTTCAGGGGGAGTGGGGGAGACCCAGTACTTC.

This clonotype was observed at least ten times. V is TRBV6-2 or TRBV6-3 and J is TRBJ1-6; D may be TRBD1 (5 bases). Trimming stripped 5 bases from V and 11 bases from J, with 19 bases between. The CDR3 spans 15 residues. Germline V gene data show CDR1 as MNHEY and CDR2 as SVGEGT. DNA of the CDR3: TGTGCCAGCAGTACCCCTGGCAGGGTTAGTCCACCCCTCCACTTT. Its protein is CASSTPGRVSPPLHF.